The entry that follows covers one T cell receptor (beta chain) sequence. This entry comes from a study of T cell changes during pregnancy in multiple sclerosis. Germline lookup yields CDR1 MNHEY and CDR2 SVGAGI. CDR3 length: 14 amino acids. The ends were cut back, 1 base at V and 8 bases at J, with 14 bases in the middle. Assay used: immunoSEQ multiplex PCR; TCRdb lists only in-frame clones, some missing. The sample shows tens of thousands of clones, around 93% of them seen only once. The V and J genes are TRBV6-5 and TRBJ1-2; possible D gene TRBD1, 6 bases. The TCR comes from a female donor with multiple sclerosis, enrolled in a pregnancy study. The sequenced sample was peripheral blood, obtained in the second trimester of pregnancy. The CDR3 spells CASSYYEGEGGYTF. DNA of the CDR3: TGTGCCAGCAGTTACTATGAGGGGGAGGGAGGCTACACCTTC.